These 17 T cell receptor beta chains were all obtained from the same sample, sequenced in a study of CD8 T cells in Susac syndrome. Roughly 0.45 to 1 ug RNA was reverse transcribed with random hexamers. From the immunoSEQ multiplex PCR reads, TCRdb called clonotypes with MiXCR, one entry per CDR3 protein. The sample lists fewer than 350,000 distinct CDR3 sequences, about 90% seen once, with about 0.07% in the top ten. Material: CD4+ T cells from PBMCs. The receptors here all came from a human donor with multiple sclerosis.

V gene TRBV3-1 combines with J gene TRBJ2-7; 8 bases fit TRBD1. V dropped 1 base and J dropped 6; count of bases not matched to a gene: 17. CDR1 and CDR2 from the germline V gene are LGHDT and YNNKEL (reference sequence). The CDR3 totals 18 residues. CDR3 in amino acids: CASSQVGDGTGVSGEQYF. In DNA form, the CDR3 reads TGTGCCAGCAGCCAAGTGGGGGACGGGACAGGCGTCTCCGGCGAGCAGTACTTC.

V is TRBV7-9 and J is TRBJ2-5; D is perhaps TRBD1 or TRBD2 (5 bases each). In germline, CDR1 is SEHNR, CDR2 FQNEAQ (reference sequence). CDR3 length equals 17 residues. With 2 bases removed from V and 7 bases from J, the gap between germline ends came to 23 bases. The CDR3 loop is CASSLYTGQADDGTQYF. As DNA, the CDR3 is TGTGCCAGCAGCTTATACACGGGGCAGGCCGACGATGGGACCCAGTACTTC.

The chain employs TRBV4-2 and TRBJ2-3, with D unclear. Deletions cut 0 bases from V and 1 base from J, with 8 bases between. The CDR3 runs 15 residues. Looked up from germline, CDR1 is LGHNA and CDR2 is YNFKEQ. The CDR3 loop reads CASSQERLGTDTQYF. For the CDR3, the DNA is TGTGCCAGCAGCCAAGAGAGACTCGGCACAGATACGCAGTATTTT.

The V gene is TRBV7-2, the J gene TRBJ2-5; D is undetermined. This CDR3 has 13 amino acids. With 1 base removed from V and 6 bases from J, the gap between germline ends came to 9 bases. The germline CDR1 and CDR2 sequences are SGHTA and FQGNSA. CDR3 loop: CASSLGSTKTQYF. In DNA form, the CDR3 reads TGTGCCAGCAGCTTAGGTTCTACGAAGACCCAGTACTTC.

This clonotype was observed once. CDR3 sequence reads: CASTPGPESYGYTF. CDR3 nucleotides: TGTGCCAGCACCCCTGGCCCGGAGAGCTATGGCTACACCTTC. The chain is built from TRBV5-5 and TRBJ1-2; D remains ambiguous. V dropped 6 bases and J dropped 4 bases, with 16 bases sitting between them. Per the germline V gene, CDR1 is SGHKS and CDR2 is YYEKEE (reference sequence). The CDR3 has 14 residues.

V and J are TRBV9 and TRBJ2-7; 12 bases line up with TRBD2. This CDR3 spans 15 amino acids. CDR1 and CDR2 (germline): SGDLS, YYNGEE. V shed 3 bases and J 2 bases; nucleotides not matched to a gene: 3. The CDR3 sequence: CASSGGTSGPYEQYF. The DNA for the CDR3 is TGTGCCAGCAGCGGCGGGACTAGCGGGCCCTACGAGCAGTACTTC. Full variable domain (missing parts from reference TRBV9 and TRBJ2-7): DSGVTQTPKHLITATGQRVTLRCSPRSGDLSVYWYQQSLDQGLQFLIQYYNGEERAKGNILERFSAQQFPDLHSELNLSSLELGDSALYFCASSGGTSGPYEQYFGPGTRLTVT.

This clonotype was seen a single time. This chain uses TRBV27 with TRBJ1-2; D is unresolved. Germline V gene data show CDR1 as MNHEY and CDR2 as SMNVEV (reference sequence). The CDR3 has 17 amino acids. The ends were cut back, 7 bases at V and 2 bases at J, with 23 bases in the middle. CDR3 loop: CASTTRVKGPLNYGYTF. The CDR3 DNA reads TGTGCCAGCACCACTCGGGTTAAAGGGCCCCTAAACTATGGCTACACCTTC.

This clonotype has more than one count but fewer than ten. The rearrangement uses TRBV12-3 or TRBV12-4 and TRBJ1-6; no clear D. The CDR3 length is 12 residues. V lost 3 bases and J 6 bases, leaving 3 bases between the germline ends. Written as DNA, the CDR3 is TGTGCCAGCAGTTTTGGTAATTCACCCCTCCACTTT. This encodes CASSFGNSPLHF.

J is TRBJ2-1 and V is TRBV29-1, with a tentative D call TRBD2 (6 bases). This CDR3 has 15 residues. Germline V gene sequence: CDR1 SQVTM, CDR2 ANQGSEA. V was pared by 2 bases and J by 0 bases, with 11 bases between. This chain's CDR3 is CSVERAGSSYNEQFF. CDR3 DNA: TGCAGCGTTGAACGGGCGGGGAGCTCCTACAATGAGCAGTTCTTC.

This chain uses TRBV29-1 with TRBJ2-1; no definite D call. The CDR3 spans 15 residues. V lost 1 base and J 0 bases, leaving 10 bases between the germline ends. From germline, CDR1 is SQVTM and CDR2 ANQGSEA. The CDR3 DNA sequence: TGCAGCGTTGAAGCCCCCACAAGCTCCTACAATGAGCAGTTCTTC. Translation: CSVEAPTSSYNEQFF.

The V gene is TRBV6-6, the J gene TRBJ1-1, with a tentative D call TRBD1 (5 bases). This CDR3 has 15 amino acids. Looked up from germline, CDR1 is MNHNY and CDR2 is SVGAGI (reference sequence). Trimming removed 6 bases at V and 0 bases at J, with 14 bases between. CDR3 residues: CASSPRGFLNTEAFF. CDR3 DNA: TGTGCCAGCAGCCCCCGGGGGTTCTTGAACACTGAAGCTTTCTTT.

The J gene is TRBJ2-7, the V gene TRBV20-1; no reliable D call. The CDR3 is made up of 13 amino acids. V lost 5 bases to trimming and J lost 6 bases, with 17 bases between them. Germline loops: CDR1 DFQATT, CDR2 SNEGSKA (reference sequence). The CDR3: CSAGSAQPGEQYF. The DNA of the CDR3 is TGCAGTGCTGGATCGGCCCAGCCAGGCGAGCAGTACTTC.

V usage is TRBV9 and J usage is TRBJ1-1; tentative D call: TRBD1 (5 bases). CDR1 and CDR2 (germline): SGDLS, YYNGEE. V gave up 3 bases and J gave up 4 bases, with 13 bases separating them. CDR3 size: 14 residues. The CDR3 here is CASSAGTFATEAFF. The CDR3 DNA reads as TGTGCCAGCAGCGCAGGGACGTTTGCCACTGAAGCTTTCTTT.

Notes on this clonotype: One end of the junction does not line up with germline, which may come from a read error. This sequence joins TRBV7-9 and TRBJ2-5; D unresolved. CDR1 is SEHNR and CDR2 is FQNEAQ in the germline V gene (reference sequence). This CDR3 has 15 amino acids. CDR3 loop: CAGSGGLMSGETQYF. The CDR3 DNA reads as TGTGCCGGCAGTGGTGGTCTCATGTCCGGAGAGACCCAGTACTTC. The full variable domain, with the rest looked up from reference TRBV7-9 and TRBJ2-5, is DTGVSQNPRHKITKRGQNVTFRCDPISEHNRLYWYRQTLGQGPEFLTYFQNEAQLEKSRLLSDRFSAERPKGSFSTLEIQRTEQGDSAMYLCAGSGGLMSGETQYFGPGTRLLVL.

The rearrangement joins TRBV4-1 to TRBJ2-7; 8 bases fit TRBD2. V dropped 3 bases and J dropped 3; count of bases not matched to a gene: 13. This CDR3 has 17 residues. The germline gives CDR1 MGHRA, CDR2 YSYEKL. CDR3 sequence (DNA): TGCGCCAGCAGCCACCCCGACCCTGGGACTAGAGTCTACGAGCAGTACTTC. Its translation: CASSHPDPGTRVYEQYF.

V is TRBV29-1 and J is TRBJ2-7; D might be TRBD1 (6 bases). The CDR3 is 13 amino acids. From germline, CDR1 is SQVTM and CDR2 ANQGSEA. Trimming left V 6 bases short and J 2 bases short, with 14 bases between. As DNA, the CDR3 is TGCAGCGTCGGGGAGACAGGCGCCTACGAGCAGTACTTC. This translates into CSVGETGAYEQYF.

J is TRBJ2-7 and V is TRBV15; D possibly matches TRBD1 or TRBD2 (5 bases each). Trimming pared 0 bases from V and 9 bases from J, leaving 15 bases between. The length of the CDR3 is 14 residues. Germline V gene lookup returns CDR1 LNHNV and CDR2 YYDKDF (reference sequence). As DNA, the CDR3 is TGTGCCACCAGCAGAGATAACGGGGCTGGATGGCAGTACTTC. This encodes CATSRDNGAGWQYF.